The 29 T cell receptor beta chains listed next were all sequenced from one sample in a study of identifying expanded T cells in peripheral blood. Libraries were prepared by immunoSEQ multiplex PCR; TCRdb keeps only in-frame clonotypes and omits some of them. This table has roughly 81,000 clones, 84% appearing once. The sample consisted of blood. All receptors come from a person aged 18-70 years in good health.

With regard to this clone: Other DNA sequences in this specimen translate into the identical CDR3. The chain uses TRBV27 and TRBJ2-5; no reliable D call. The V gene lost 6 bases and the J gene lost 4 bases, with 12 bases spanning the gap. CDR3 size: 13 residues. The germline CDR1 and CDR2 sequences are MNHEY and SMNVEV (reference sequence). The DNA of the CDR3 is TGTGCCAGCAGCCCCCGGACGGGAGAGACCCAGTACTTC. Its protein product is CASSPRTGETQYF.

This chain links TRBV10-3 with TRBJ2-1; TRBD2 matches at 9 bases. Per germline, CDR1 ENHRY and CDR2 SYGVKD. The CDR3 extends over 17 amino acids. Germline trimming cut 10 bases from V and 1 base from J; bases unmatched to any gene: 14. The CDR3 spells CATHPSAGGESYNEQFF. The CDR3 nucleotides read TGTGCCACCCACCCCTCAGCGGGAGGAGAATCCTACAATGAGCAGTTCTTC.

The chain has TRBV7-2 and TRBJ2-3; D may correspond to TRBD1 or TRBD2 (6 bases each). The ends were cut back, 4 bases at V and 6 bases at J, with 11 bases in the middle. CDR3 length equals 13 residues. The germline V gene encodes CDR1 SGHTA and CDR2 FQGNSA. The CDR3 loop is CASSSVGGDTQYF. The CDR3 nucleotides read TGTGCCAGCAGCTCGGTAGGGGGGGATACGCAGTATTTT.

The V call is TRBV5-1, the J call TRBJ2-2; D perhaps matches TRBD1 (6 bases). CDR3 length equals 15 residues. Trimming took off 0 bases at V and 1 base at J, with 7 bases between the two ends. Germline V gene lookup returns CDR1 SGHRS and CDR2 YFSETQ. DNA for the CDR3: TGCGCCAGCAGCTTGGGGGGACAGAACACCGGGGAGCTGTTTTTT. It codes for CASSLGGQNTGELFF.

The genes are TRBV27 and TRBJ2-4; D remains ambiguous. Trimming took off 2 bases at V and 0 bases at J, with 8 bases between the two ends. The CDR3 consists of 15 residues. Germline V lookup: CDR1 MNHEY, CDR2 SMNVEV (reference sequence). The CDR3 region has the DNA TGTGCCAGCAGTTTAGGGGATGGAGCCAAAAACATTCAGTACTTC. It codes for CASSLGDGAKNIQYF.

This chain connects TRBV29-1 to TRBJ1-4; the match to TRBD1 covers 8 bases. V trimming: 5 bases; J trimming: 7 bases; junction bases outside the gene matches: 3. The germline CDR1 and CDR2 sequences are SQVTM and ANQGSEA. The CDR3 runs 12 residues. As DNA, the CDR3 is TGCAGCGTTACAGGGGGGGGTGAAAAACTGTTTTTT. This gives the protein CSVTGGGEKLFF.

The rearrangement uses TRBV4-2 and TRBJ2-5; 10 positions match TRBD2. Losses at the gene ends were 4 bases for V and 0 bases for J; bases not matched to a gene: 5. Germline-derived CDR1 and CDR2 are LGHNA and YNFKEQ. The CDR3 is 16 amino acids. The CDR3 spells CASSPTSGEYQETQYF. The CDR3 nucleotides read TGTGCCAGCAGCCCAACTAGCGGGGAGTACCAAGAGACCCAGTACTTC.

The chain is built from TRBV4-1 and TRBJ2-5, with TRBD2 identical over 11 bases. The CDR3 has 17 residues. After removal of 3 bases from V and 2 bases from J, the junction contained 8 bases not matched to a gene. Germline V lookup: CDR1 MGHRA, CDR2 YSYEKL. CDR3 DNA sequence: TGCGCCAGCAGCCAGGGTAGCGGGAGGGCCTGGCAAGAGACCCAGTACTTC. Its translation: CASSQGSGRAWQETQYF.

V usage is TRBV14 and J usage is TRBJ2-6; D gene ambiguous. Germline assignment: CDR1 SGHDN and CDR2 FVKESK. The ends were cut back, 2 bases at V and 0 bases at J, with 8 bases in the middle. This CDR3 has 16 amino acids. CDR3 DNA sequence: TGTGCCAGCAGCCAACATGTTAGCTCTGGGGCCAACGTCCTGACTTTC. Translated: CASSQHVSSGANVLTF.

This clone occurred once. Within the sample, other DNA sequences also encode this same CDR3. The rearrangement uses TRBV18 and TRBJ2-3; no clear D gene. The CDR3 covers 13 residues. Germline V gene data show CDR1 as KGHSH and CDR2 as LQKENI. V was pared by 6 bases and J by 2 bases, with 9 bases between. CDR3 in DNA: TGTGCCAGCTCCCCGTTAAACACAGATACGCAGTATTTT. Translated: CASSPLNTDTQYF.

The chain employs TRBV21-1 and TRBJ2-7; the table calls TRBD1, which could not be checked here. TRBV21-1 is a known pseudogene. This CDR3 region has 15 residues. CDR3 amino acids: CASSKAGQPPGEQYF. CDR3 nucleotides: TGTGCCAGCAGCAAAGCTGGACAGCCCCCCGGCGAGCAGTACTTC.

The chain carries TRBV7-3 and TRBJ2-1; TRBD2 agrees at 7 bases. The V gene's germline CDR1 is SGHTA and CDR2 FQGTGA. V shed 10 bases and J 6 bases; nucleotides not matched to a gene: 9. The CDR3 consists of 13 residues. DNA of the CDR3: TGTGCCACCTCCCCGGGACTAATCAATGAGCAGTTCTTC. Translation gives CATSPGLINEQFF.

The chain uses TRBV4-1 and TRBJ2-5; D is perhaps TRBD1 or TRBD2 (5 bases each). The CDR3 is 15 residues long. Looked up from germline, CDR1 is MGHRA and CDR2 is YSYEKL. V gave up 3 bases and J gave up 5 bases, with 16 bases separating them. The CDR3 coding sequence is TGCGCCAGCAGCCAGACGGGACCCCGGTGGGAGACCCAGTACTTC. The encoded protein is CASSQTGPRWETQYF.

This clone was counted at least ten times. V is TRBV18 and J is TRBJ1-4, with D unclear. Trimming took 4 bases from V and 1 from J, leaving 13 bases between them. The V gene's germline CDR1 is KGHSH and CDR2 LQKENI. The CDR3 is made up of 16 amino acids. The CDR3 DNA sequence: TGTGCCAGCTCACTTTACAGAATGAGAACTAATGAAAAACTGTTTTTT. This gives the protein CASSLYRMRTNEKLFF.

The gene calls are TRBV5-1 and TRBJ1-1; D is unclear. V lost 0 bases and J lost 0, with 6 bases in between. The CDR3 has 14 residues. Germline V gene lookup returns CDR1 SGHRS and CDR2 YFSETQ. The CDR3 reads CASSLGTVNTEAFF. The CDR3 nucleotides read TGCGCCAGCAGCTTGGGGACGGTGAACACTGAAGCTTTCTTT.

The chain links TRBV4-3 to TRBJ1-2; no firm D call. Per the germline V gene, CDR1 is LGHNA and CDR2 is YSLEER. CDR3 length equals 16 residues. V was pared by 0 bases and J by 4 bases, with 15 bases between. CDR3 nucleotide sequence: TGCGCCAGCAGCCAAGATCTTCGGGTATTCGGCTATGGCTACACCTTC. This codes for CASSQDLRVFGYGYTF.

This chain links TRBV5-1 with TRBJ2-3, with 8 bases that match TRBD1. This CDR3 is built from 14 residues. Germline V lookup: CDR1 SGHRS, CDR2 YFSETQ. V gave up 1 base and J gave up 6 bases; unmatched junction bases: 4. The CDR3 region has the DNA TGCGCCAGCAGCTTGTCAGGGGGCGGTGATACGCAGTATTTT. Protein sequence: CASSLSGGGDTQYF.

V gene TRBV9 combines with J gene TRBJ2-3, with 7 bases fitting TRBD1. The CDR3 runs 19 residues. J gave up 0 bases and V 1 base, and 14 bases lay outside the gene matches. Germline loops: CDR1 SGDLS, CDR2 YYNGEE. The CDR3 DNA is TGTGCCAGCAGCGTAACCGGGACAGCTTCATATGCTAGCACAGATACGCAGTATTTT. Amino acids: CASSVTGTASYASTDTQYF. The variable domain in full, completed from reference TRBV9 and TRBJ2-3, reads DSGVTQTPKHLITATGQRVTLRCSPRSGDLSVYWYQQSLDQGLQFLIQYYNGEERAKGNILERFSAQQFPDLHSELNLSSLELGDSALYFCASSVTGTASYASTDTQYFGPGTRLTVL.

In its sample, this clone was seen once. The sample has other DNA sequences that encode this CDR3 too. The chain carries TRBV7-9 and TRBJ1-1, with D uncertain. V was clipped by 3 bases and J by 1 base, with 6 bases between them. Germline CDR1 is SEHNR and CDR2 is FQNEAQ (reference sequence). This CDR3 has 13 residues. CDR3 bases: TGTGCCAGCAGCTTGGCTGCGAACACTGAAGCTTTCTTT. Protein sequence: CASSLAANTEAFF. Complete variable domain (other parts from reference TRBV7-9 and TRBJ1-1): DTGVSQNPRHKITKRGQNVTFRCDPISEHNRLYWYRQTLGQGPEFLTYFQNEAQLEKSRLLSDRFSAERPKGSFSTLEIQRTEQGDSAMYLCASSLAANTEAFFGQGTRLTVV.

The chain employs TRBV7-2 and TRBJ2-5; D might be TRBD1 (7 bases). This CDR3 is built from 15 residues. Germline values: CDR1 SGHTA, CDR2 FQGNSA. Trimming removed 3 bases at V and 0 bases at J, with 11 bases between. CDR3 DNA sequence: TGTGCCAGCAGCTTGCGGGGACAGTACCAAGAGACCCAGTACTTC. It yields the protein CASSLRGQYQETQYF.

The chain joins TRBV28 to TRBJ2-3; no reliable D call. CDR1 MDHEN and CDR2 SYDVKM come from the germline V gene. CDR3 length equals 16 residues. The V and J ends lost 4 bases and 7 bases respectively, with 21 bases between them. CDR3 residues: CASSSQTVPLLNTQYF. In DNA form, the CDR3 reads TGTGCCAGCAGTTCTCAGACGGTCCCTCTTTTAAATACGCAGTATTTT.

The chain joins TRBV11-1 to TRBJ1-4, with D tentatively TRBD1 (6 bases). The germline gives CDR1 SGHAT, CDR2 FQDESV (reference sequence). The CDR3 consists of 15 residues. V was trimmed by 5 bases and J by 8 bases, leaving 18 bases between them. CDR3 sequence (DNA): TGTGCCAGCAGCCCGGGGGGGCGCGGTCGCGAAAAACTGTTTTTT. Translating it yields CASSPGGRGREKLFF.

This clone appeared a single time. The chain links TRBV7-2 to TRBJ2-2; no reliable D call. From germline, CDR1 is SGHTA and CDR2 FQGNSA. Trimming pared 0 bases from V and 1 base from J, leaving 9 bases between. The CDR3 is 16 amino acids. CDR3 DNA: TGTGCCAGCAGCTTAGCCCGAAACTTGAACACCGGGGAGCTGTTTTTT. Translation: CASSLARNLNTGELFF.

This clone appeared once. J is TRBJ1-5 and V is TRBV28, with 7 nucleotides matching TRBD1. V trimming: 5 bases; J trimming: 5 bases; junction bases outside the gene matches: 9. CDR3 length: 15 amino acids. The germline V gene encodes CDR1 MDHEN and CDR2 SYDVKM. CDR3 protein: CASSPGGMNYQPQHF. The CDR3 DNA reads TGTGCCAGCAGTCCAGGGGGTATGAATTATCAGCCCCAGCATTTT.

This chain joins TRBV14 and TRBJ1-4; 8 nucleotides align to TRBD1. Germline CDR1 is SGHDN and CDR2 is FVKESK. Germline trimming cut 4 bases from V and 15 bases from J; bases unmatched to any gene: 7. This CDR3 has 12 amino acids. DNA for the CDR3: TGTGCCAGCAGCCCTGCGGACAGGGCAATGTTTTTT. It is translated as CASSPADRAMFF.

The chain couples TRBV5-6 to TRBJ2-7; no definite D call. Trimming took 1 base from V and 1 from J, leaving 9 bases between them. The CDR3 extends over 14 amino acids. Germline V gene data show CDR1 as SGHDT and CDR2 as YYEEEE. In DNA, the CDR3 is TGTGCCAGCAGCTTGACCTCAGGTTCCTACGAGCAGTACTTC. It is translated as CASSLTSGSYEQYF.

The sample holds a few counts of this clone. V is TRBV5-1 and J is TRBJ1-4; D call uncertain. Germline loops: CDR1 SGHRS, CDR2 YFSETQ. The CDR3 is 14 residues long. The V end lost 3 bases, the J end lost 8 bases, and 14 bases lay between the germline ends. This CDR3 reads CASSYVLGGEKLFF. CDR3 DNA: TGCGCCAGCAGCTACGTACTCGGCGGGGAAAAACTGTTTTTT.

The chain employs TRBV9 and TRBJ2-7, with 7 bases aligning to TRBD1. The junction had 9 bases not matched to a gene; V was cut back by 4 bases and J by 5 bases. The CDR3 extends over 14 amino acids. Germline V gene data show CDR1 as SGDLS and CDR2 as YYNGEE. Here the CDR3 DNA reads TGTGCCAGCAGCCCCACCGGGACAGAAAACGAGCAGTACTTC. Its translation is CASSPTGTENEQYF.

The DNA of the CDR3 is TGCGCCAGCAGCCAAGATGGGGCCGGACAGCGACCCTACGAGCAGTACTTC. Translating gives CASSQDGAGQRPYEQYF. This chain uses TRBV4-3 with TRBJ2-7, with D possibly TRBD1 on 6 matching bases. The CDR3 runs to 17 residues. In germline, CDR1 is LGHNA, CDR2 YSLEER. Trimming took off 0 bases at V and 2 bases at J, with 17 bases between the two ends.